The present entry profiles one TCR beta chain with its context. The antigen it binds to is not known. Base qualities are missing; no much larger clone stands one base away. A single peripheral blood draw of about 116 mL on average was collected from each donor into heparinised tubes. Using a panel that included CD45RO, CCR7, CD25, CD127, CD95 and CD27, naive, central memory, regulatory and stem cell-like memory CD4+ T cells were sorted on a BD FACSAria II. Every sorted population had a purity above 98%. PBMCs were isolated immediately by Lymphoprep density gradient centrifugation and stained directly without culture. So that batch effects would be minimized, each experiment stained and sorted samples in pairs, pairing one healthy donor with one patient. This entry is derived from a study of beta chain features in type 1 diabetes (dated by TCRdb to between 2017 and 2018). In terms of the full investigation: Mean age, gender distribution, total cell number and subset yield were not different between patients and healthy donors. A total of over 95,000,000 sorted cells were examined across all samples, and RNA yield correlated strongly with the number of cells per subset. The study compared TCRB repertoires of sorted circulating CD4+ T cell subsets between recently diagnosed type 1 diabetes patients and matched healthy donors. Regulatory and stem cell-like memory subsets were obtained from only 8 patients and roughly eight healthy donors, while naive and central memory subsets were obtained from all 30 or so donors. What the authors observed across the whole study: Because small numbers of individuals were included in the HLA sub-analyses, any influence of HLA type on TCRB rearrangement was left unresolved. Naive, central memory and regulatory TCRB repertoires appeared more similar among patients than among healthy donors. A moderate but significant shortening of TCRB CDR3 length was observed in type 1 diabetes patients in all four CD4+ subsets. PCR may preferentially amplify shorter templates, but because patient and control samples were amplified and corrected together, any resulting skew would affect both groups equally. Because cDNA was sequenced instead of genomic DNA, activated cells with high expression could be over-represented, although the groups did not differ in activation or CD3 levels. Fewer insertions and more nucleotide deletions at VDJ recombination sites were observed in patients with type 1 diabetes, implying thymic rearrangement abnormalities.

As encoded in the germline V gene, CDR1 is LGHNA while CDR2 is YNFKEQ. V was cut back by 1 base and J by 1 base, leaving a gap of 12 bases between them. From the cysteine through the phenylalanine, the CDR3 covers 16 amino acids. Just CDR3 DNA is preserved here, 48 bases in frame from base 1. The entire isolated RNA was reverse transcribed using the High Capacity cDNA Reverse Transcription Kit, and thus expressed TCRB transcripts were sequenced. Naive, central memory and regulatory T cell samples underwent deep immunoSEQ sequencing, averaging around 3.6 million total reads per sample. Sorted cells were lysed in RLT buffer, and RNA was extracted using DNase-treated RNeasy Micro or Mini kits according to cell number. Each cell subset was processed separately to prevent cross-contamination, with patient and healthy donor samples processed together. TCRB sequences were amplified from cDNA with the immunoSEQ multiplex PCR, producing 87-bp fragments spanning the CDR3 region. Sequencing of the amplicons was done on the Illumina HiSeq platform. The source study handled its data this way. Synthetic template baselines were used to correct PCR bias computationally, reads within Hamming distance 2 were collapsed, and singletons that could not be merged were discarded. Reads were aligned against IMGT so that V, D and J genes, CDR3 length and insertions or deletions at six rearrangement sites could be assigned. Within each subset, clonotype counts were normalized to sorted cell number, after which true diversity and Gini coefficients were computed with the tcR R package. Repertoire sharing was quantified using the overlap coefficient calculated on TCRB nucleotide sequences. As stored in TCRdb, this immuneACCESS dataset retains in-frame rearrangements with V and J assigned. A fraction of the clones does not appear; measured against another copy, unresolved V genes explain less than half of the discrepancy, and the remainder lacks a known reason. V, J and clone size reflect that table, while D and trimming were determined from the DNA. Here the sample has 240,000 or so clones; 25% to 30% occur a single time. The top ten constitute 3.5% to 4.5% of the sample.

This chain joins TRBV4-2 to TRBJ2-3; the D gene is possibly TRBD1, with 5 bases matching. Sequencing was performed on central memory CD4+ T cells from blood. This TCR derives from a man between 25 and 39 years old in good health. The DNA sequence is TGTGCCAGCAGCCAAGTAGGGGCGGAACGCACAGATACGCAGTATTTT. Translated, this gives CASSQVGAERTDTQYF.